The rows below give T cell receptor beta chains drawn from one sample of a study of vaccination and CD4 T cells after COVID-19. TCRdb analysed the PCR reads with MiXCR anew, one entry per CDR3 protein. The profile shows 15,000 to 20,000 distinct CDR3 sequences, around half of them singletons. No cognate antigen is known for these TCRs. The specimen sequenced was CD4+ T cells from blood, cultured in vitro. Every receptor here comes from a human donor who had recovered from COVID-19. Each CDR3 is given with its conserved first and last residue. D genes are given only for firm matches. Only some rows state a clone size, as once, few, many or a class for expanded clones.

clone size: .; V gene: TRBV2; D gene: .; J gene: TRBJ1-3; CDR3 protein: CASSDVGAGNTIYF; CDR3 DNA: TGTGCCAGCAGTGATGTAGGGGCTGGAAACACCATATATTTT
clone size: few; V gene: TRBV20-1; D gene: .; J gene: TRBJ2-2; CDR3 protein: CSVPGPQGELFF; CDR3 DNA: TGCAGTGTCCCGGGCCCTCAAGGGGAGCTGTTTTTT
clone size: few; V gene: TRBV12-3/TRBV12-4; D gene: TRBD1; J gene: TRBJ1-2; CDR3 protein: CASSLRTGAGYGYTF; CDR3 DNA: TGTGCCAGCAGCCTACGGACAGGGGCTGGCTATGGCTACACCTTC
clone size: few; V gene: TRBV7-6; D gene: .; J gene: TRBJ2-3; CDR3 protein: CASTDRSTDTQYF; CDR3 DNA: TGTGCCAGCACAGACAGGAGCACAGATACGCAGTATTTT
clone size: .; V gene: TRBV6-4; D gene: TRBD2; J gene: TRBJ2-3; CDR3 protein: CASSVTSGSTDTQYF; CDR3 DNA: TGTGCCAGCAGTGTCACTAGCGGTTCCACAGATACGCAGTATTTT
clone size: .; V gene: TRBV11-2; D gene: .; J gene: TRBJ1-3; CDR3 protein: CASSKSEGANTIYF; CDR3 DNA: TGTGCCAGCAGCAAATCAGAAGGGGCAAACACCATATATTTT
clone size: once; V gene: TRBV5-1; D gene: .; J gene: TRBJ2-7; CDR3 protein: CASSLGDTTYEQYF; CDR3 DNA: TGCGCCAGCAGCTTGGGGGACACTACCTACGAGCAGTACTTC
clone size: .; V gene: TRBV2; D gene: .; J gene: TRBJ2-7; CDR3 protein: CASSLGYPGLEQYF; CDR3 DNA: TGTGCCAGCAGCCTAGGATACCCGGGGCTTGAGCAGTACTTC
clone size: once; V gene: TRBV24-1; D gene: .; J gene: TRBJ2-3; CDR3 protein: CATSEWGDTQYF; CDR3 DNA: TGTGCCACCAGTGAGTGGGGAGATACGCAGTATTTT
clone size: .; V gene: TRBV7-2; D gene: .; J gene: TRBJ2-5; CDR3 protein: CASHGYLGTQYF; CDR3 DNA: TGTGCCAGCCACGGGTATCTGGGGACCCAGTACTTC
clone size: few; V gene: TRBV27; D gene: TRBD1; J gene: TRBJ2-7; CDR3 protein: CASSFYGTGAHEQYF; CDR3 DNA: TGTGCCAGCAGTTTCTACGGGACAGGGGCCCACGAGCAGTACTTC
clone size: few; V gene: TRBV30; D gene: .; J gene: TRBJ1-2; CDR3 protein: CAWSEWSYGYTF; CDR3 DNA: TGTGCCTGGAGTGAGTGGAGCTATGGCTACACCTTC
clone size: few; V gene: TRBV6-2/TRBV6-3; D gene: .; J gene: TRBJ2-2; CDR3 protein: CASSYYLADPKDGELFF; CDR3 DNA: TGTGCCAGCAGTTACTATCTCGCCGACCCCAAGGACGGGGAGCTGTTTTTT
clone size: .; V gene: TRBV24-1; D gene: TRBD1; J gene: TRBJ2-1; CDR3 protein: CATSDRGQTINNEQFF; CDR3 DNA: TGTGCCACCAGTGATCGGGGACAGACCATTAACAATGAGCAGTTCTTC
clone size: .; V gene: TRBV20-1; D gene: .; J gene: TRBJ1-4; CDR3 protein: CSATDRAPTNEKLFF; CDR3 DNA: TGCAGTGCTACGGACAGAGCCCCAACTAATGAAAAACTGTTTTTT
clone size: once; V gene: TRBV25-1; D gene: TRBD2; J gene: TRBJ2-1; CDR3 protein: CASRGTSSYNEQFF; CDR3 DNA: TGTGCCAGCAGGGGGACTAGCTCCTACAATGAGCAGTTCTTC
clone size: once; V gene: TRBV3-1; D gene: .; J gene: TRBJ1-5; CDR3 protein: CASSLRATNQPQHF; CDR3 DNA: TGTGCCAGCAGCCTACGGGCGACCAATCAGCCCCAGCATTTT
clone size: .; V gene: TRBV6-2/TRBV6-3; D gene: TRBD2; J gene: TRBJ2-7; CDR3 protein: CASSPRGLAGVYEQYF; CDR3 DNA: TGTGCCAGCAGTCCACGAGGACTAGCGGGGGTCTACGAGCAGTACTTC
clone size: few; V gene: TRBV7-9; D gene: .; J gene: TRBJ2-1; CDR3 protein: CASSLDPVERSSYNEQFF; CDR3 DNA: TGTGCCAGCAGCTTAGATCCGGTCGAGCGGAGCTCCTACAATGAGCAGTTCTTC
clone size: few; V gene: TRBV7-9; D gene: .; J gene: TRBJ2-2; CDR3 protein: CASSLAGRDKNTGELFF; CDR3 DNA: TGTGCCAGCAGCTTAGCAGGCCGGGACAAGAACACCGGGGAGCTGTTTTTT
clone size: few; V gene: TRBV30; D gene: .; J gene: TRBJ1-1; CDR3 protein: CAWSGTSNTEAFF; CDR3 DNA: TGTGCCTGGAGTGGGACATCCAACACTGAAGCTTTCTTT
clone size: .; V gene: TRBV12-3/TRBV12-4; D gene: .; J gene: TRBJ1-1; CDR3 protein: CASSPAGGGTEAFF; CDR3 DNA: TGTGCCAGCAGCCCCGCCGGAGGTGGCACTGAAGCTTTCTTT
clone size: few; V gene: TRBV6-1; D gene: .; J gene: TRBJ1-5; CDR3 protein: CASSETFINQPQHF; CDR3 DNA: TGTGCCAGCAGTGAAACGTTTATAAATCAGCCCCAGCATTTT
clone size: .; V gene: TRBV28; D gene: TRBD2; J gene: TRBJ2-1; CDR3 protein: CASRRRLAGRGSSYNEQFF; CDR3 DNA: TGTGCCAGCAGGCGCAGACTAGCGGGAAGGGGAAGCTCCTACAATGAGCAGTTCTTC
clone size: .; V gene: TRBV7-2; D gene: .; J gene: TRBJ1-1; CDR3 protein: CASSSPKGRAFF; CDR3 DNA: TGTGCCAGCAGCTCGCCCAAGGGTCGGGCTTTCTTT
clone size: .; V gene: TRBV7-2; D gene: .; J gene: TRBJ2-3; CDR3 protein: CASSPPAALDTQYF; CDR3 DNA: TGTGCCAGCAGCCCTCCAGCGGCCCTCGATACGCAGTATTTT
clone size: few; V gene: TRBV27; D gene: .; J gene: TRBJ1-5; CDR3 protein: CASSSVGANQPQHF; CDR3 DNA: TGTGCCAGCAGTTCAGTGGGGGCCAATCAGCCCCAGCATTTT
clone size: .; V gene: TRBV7-3; D gene: TRBD1; J gene: TRBJ1-2; CDR3 protein: CASSSGGADRVHGYTF; CDR3 DNA: TGTGCCAGCAGCTCAGGGGGGGCGGACAGGGTCCATGGCTACACCTTC
clone size: .; V gene: TRBV19; D gene: TRBD1; J gene: TRBJ1-5; CDR3 protein: CVSSKVGIGGLRQPQHF; CDR3 DNA: TGTGTCAGTAGTAAGGTCGGGATAGGGGGCTTAAGGCAGCCCCAGCATTTT
clone size: .; V gene: TRBV25-1; D gene: .; J gene: TRBJ1-2; CDR3 protein: CASSGVGNGYTF; CDR3 DNA: TGTGCCAGCAGTGGAGTAGGAAATGGCTACACCTTC
clone size: .; V gene: TRBV29-1; D gene: .; J gene: TRBJ1-2; CDR3 protein: CSADRPQGYGYTF; CDR3 DNA: TGCAGCGCCGACAGGCCCCAGGGGTATGGCTACACCTTC
clone size: .; V gene: TRBV30; D gene: .; J gene: TRBJ1-2; CDR3 protein: CAWSDGRNYGYTF; CDR3 DNA: TGTGCCTGGTCGGACGGCCGCAACTATGGCTACACCTTC
clone size: .; V gene: TRBV5-5; D gene: .; J gene: TRBJ1-1; CDR3 protein: CASSLDIGRENTEAFF; CDR3 DNA: TGTGCCAGCAGCTTGGACATCGGCAGGGAGAACACTGAAGCTTTCTTT
clone size: .; V gene: TRBV20-1; D gene: TRBD1; J gene: TRBJ2-7; CDR3 protein: CSASDRGRREQYF; CDR3 DNA: TGCAGTGCTTCCGACAGGGGGAGGCGGGAGCAGTACTTC
clone size: .; V gene: TRBV20-1; D gene: .; J gene: TRBJ2-3; CDR3 protein: CSARDNLPSTDTQYF; CDR3 DNA: TGCAGTGCTAGAGATAACCTACCGAGCACAGATACGCAGTATTTT
clone size: .; V gene: TRBV15; D gene: .; J gene: TRBJ1-1; CDR3 protein: CATSRDRMATEAFF; CDR3 DNA: TGTGCCACCAGCAGAGATCGGATGGCGACTGAAGCTTTCTTT
clone size: few; V gene: TRBV6-2/TRBV6-3; D gene: .; J gene: TRBJ2-2; CDR3 protein: CASSTLGVGELFF; CDR3 DNA: TGTGCCAGCAGTACCTTGGGGGTCGGGGAGCTGTTTTTT
clone size: .; V gene: TRBV10-3; D gene: TRBD1; J gene: TRBJ2-7; CDR3 protein: CAIGQGNEQYF; CDR3 DNA: TGTGCCATCGGACAGGGCAACGAGCAGTACTTC
clone size: .; V gene: TRBV6-1; D gene: .; J gene: TRBJ1-1; CDR3 protein: CASSREGNTEAFF; CDR3 DNA: TGTGCCAGCAGCCGGGAAGGGAACACTGAAGCTTTCTTT
clone size: few; V gene: TRBV19; D gene: TRBD2; J gene: TRBJ2-5; CDR3 protein: CASHPGTRAPETQYF; CDR3 DNA: TGTGCCTCCCACCCCGGGACTAGGGCCCCAGAGACCCAGTACTTC
clone size: few; V gene: TRBV2; D gene: .; J gene: TRBJ1-2; CDR3 protein: CASRLYGYTF; CDR3 DNA: TGTGCCAGCAGGCTATATGGCTACACCTTC
clone size: few; V gene: TRBV20-1; D gene: .; J gene: TRBJ2-2; CDR3 protein: CSARGRWNTGELFF; CDR3 DNA: TGCAGTGCTAGAGGCAGATGGAACACCGGGGAGCTGTTTTTT
clone size: .; V gene: TRBV7-3; D gene: .; J gene: TRBJ2-7; CDR3 protein: CASSLSGTGSYEQYF; CDR3 DNA: TGTGCCAGCAGCTTGTCCGGGACGGGCTCCTACGAGCAGTACTTC
clone size: few; V gene: TRBV28; D gene: TRBD1; J gene: TRBJ2-7; CDR3 protein: CASTRQGPYEQYF; CDR3 DNA: TGTGCCAGCACACGACAGGGACCCTACGAGCAGTACTTC
clone size: .; V gene: TRBV7-2; D gene: .; J gene: TRBJ2-2; CDR3 protein: CASSRTVESGELFF; CDR3 DNA: TGTGCCAGCAGCCGGACGGTCGAGTCCGGGGAGCTGTTTTTT
clone size: few; V gene: TRBV19; D gene: .; J gene: TRBJ1-2; CDR3 protein: CASSMGARWGYTF; CDR3 DNA: TGTGCCAGTAGTATGGGGGCCCGGTGGGGCTACACCTTC
clone size: few; V gene: TRBV20-1; D gene: .; J gene: TRBJ2-3; CDR3 protein: CSAKKAATSTDTQYF; CDR3 DNA: TGCAGTGCTAAAAAGGCGGCTACTAGCACAGATACGCAGTATTTT
clone size: .; V gene: TRBV6-2/TRBV6-3; D gene: .; J gene: TRBJ1-5; CDR3 protein: CAGPKGGANQPQHF; CDR3 DNA: TGTGCCGGCCCAAAAGGAGGGGCGAATCAGCCCCAGCATTTT
clone size: .; V gene: TRBV6-2/TRBV6-3; D gene: .; J gene: TRBJ1-1; CDR3 protein: CASSYGLVTEAFF; CDR3 DNA: TGTGCCAGCAGTTACGGGTTGGTCACTGAAGCTTTCTTT
clone size: .; V gene: TRBV7-2; D gene: .; J gene: TRBJ1-2; CDR3 protein: CASSLALGYGYTF; CDR3 DNA: TGTGCCAGCAGCTTAGCGCTCGGCTATGGCTACACCTTC
clone size: once; V gene: TRBV20-1; D gene: TRBD2; J gene: TRBJ2-5; CDR3 protein: CSAGGASGSWETQYF; CDR3 DNA: TGCAGTGCTGGGGGGGCTAGCGGGAGTTGGGAGACCCAGTACTTC